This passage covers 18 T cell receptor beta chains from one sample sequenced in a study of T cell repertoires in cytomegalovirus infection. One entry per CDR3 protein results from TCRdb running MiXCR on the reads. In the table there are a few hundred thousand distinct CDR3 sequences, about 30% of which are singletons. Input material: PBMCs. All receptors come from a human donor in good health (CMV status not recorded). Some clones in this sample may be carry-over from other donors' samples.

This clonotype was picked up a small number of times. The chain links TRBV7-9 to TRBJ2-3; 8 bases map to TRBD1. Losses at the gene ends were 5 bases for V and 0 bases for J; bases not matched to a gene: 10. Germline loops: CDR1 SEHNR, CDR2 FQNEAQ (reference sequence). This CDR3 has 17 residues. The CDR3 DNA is TGTGCCAGCAGCCACCTCTGGACAGGGACTAGCACAGATACGCAGTATTTT. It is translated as CASSHLWTGTSTDTQYF.

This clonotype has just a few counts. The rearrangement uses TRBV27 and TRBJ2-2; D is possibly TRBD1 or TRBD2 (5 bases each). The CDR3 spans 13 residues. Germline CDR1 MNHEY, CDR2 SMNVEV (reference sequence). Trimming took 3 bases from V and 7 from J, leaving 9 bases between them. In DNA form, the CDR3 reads TGTGCCAGCAGTTTCCTGGGGGTCGGGGAGCTGTTTTTT. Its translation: CASSFLGVGELFF.

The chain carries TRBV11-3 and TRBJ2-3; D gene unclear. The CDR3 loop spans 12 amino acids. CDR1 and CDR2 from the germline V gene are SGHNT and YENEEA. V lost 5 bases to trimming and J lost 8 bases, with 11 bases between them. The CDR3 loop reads CASSPLSSTQYF. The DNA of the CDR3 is TGTGCCAGCAGCCCGCTGTCGTCTACGCAGTATTTT.

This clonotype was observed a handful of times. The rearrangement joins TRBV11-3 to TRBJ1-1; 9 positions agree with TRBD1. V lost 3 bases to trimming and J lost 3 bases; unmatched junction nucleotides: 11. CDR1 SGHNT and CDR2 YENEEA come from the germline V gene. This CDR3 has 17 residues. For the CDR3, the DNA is TGTGCCAGCAGCTTGACACTAAGGACAGGGGCGGACACTGAAGCTTTCTTT. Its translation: CASSLTLRTGADTEAFF.

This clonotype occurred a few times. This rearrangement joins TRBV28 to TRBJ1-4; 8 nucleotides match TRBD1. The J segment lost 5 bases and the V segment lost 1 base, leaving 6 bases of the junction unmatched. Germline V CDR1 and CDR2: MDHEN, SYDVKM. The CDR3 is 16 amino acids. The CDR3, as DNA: TGTGCCAGCAGTTTATCCGGACAGGGAGGGAATGAAAAACTGTTTTTT. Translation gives CASSLSGQGGNEKLFF.

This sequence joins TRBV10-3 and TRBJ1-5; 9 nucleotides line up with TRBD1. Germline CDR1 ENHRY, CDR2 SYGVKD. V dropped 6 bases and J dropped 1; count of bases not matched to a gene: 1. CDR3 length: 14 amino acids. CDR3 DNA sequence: TGTGCCATCAGCGGACAGGGGAGCAATCAGCCCCAGCATTTT. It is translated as CAISGQGSNQPQHF.

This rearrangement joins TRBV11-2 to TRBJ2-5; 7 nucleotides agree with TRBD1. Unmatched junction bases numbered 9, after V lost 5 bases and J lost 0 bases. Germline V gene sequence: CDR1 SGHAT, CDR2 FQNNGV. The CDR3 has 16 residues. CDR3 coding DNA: TGTGCCAGCAGCGGGCAGGACAGGCTATACCAAGAGACCCAGTACTTC. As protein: CASSGQDRLYQETQYF.

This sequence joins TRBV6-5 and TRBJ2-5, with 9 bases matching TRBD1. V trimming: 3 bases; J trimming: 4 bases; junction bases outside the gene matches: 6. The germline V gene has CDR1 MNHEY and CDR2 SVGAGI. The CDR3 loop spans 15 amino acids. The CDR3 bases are TGTGCCAGCAGTTATTGGGGACAGGGTAGAGAGACCCAGTACTTC. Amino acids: CASSYWGQGRETQYF.

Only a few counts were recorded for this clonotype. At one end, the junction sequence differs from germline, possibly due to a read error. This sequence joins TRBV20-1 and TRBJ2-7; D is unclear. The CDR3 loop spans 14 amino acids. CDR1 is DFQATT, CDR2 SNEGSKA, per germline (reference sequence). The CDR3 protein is CSARDRLAAYEQYF. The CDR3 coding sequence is TGCAGTGCTCGAGACCGCCTGGCAGCCTACGAGCAGTACTTC.

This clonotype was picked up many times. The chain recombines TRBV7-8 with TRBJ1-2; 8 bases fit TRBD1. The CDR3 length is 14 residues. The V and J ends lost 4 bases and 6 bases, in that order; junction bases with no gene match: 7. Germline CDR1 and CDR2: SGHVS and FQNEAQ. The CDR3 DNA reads TGTGCCAGCAGCTCGTTGGGACAGGTCGATGGCTACACCTTC. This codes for CASSSLGQVDGYTF.

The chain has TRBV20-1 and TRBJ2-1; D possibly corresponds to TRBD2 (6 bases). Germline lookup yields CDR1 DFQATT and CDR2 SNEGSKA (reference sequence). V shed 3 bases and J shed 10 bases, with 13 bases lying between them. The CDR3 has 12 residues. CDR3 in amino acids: CSASQTSDEQFF. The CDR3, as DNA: TGCAGTGCTAGCCAGACTAGTGACGAGCAGTTCTTC.

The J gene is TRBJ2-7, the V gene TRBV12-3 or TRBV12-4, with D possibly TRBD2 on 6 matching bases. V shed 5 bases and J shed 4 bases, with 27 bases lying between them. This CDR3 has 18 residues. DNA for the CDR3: TGTGCCAGCAGTCCCCTCTACCTTAGCGGAAGACTCCAGTACGAGCAGTACTTC. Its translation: CASSPLYLSGRLQYEQYF.

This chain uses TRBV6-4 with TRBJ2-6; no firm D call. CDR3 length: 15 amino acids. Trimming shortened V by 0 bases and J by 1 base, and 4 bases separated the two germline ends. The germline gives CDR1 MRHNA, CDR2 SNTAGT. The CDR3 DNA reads TGTGCCAGCAGTGACTCTGGGTCTGGGGCCAACGTCCTGACTTTC. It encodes CASSDSGSGANVLTF.

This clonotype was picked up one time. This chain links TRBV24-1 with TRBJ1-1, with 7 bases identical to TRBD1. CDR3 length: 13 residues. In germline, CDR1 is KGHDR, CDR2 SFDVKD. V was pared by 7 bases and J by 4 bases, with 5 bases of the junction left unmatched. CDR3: CATRQGLGTEAFF. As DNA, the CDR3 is TGTGCCACCAGACAGGGGCTGGGCACTGAAGCTTTCTTT.

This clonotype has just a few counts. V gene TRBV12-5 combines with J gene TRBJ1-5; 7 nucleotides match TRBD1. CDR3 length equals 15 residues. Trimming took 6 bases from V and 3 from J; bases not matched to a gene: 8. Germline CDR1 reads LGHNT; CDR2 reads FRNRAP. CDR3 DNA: TGTGCTAGTGGCTCGGGACAGCTTTCCAATCAGCCCCAGCATTTT. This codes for CASGSGQLSNQPQHF.

CDR3 DNA sequence: TGTGCCAGCAGCTTAGGTGGCAGGGTGGGCAATCAGCCCCAGCATTTT. It specifies CASSLGGRVGNQPQHF. The chain has TRBV7-2 and TRBJ1-5; a possible D gene is TRBD1 (5 bases). Germline V lookup: CDR1 SGHTA, CDR2 FQGNSA. The CDR3 totals 16 residues. Trimming shortened V by 1 base and J by 2 bases, and 12 bases separated the two germline ends.

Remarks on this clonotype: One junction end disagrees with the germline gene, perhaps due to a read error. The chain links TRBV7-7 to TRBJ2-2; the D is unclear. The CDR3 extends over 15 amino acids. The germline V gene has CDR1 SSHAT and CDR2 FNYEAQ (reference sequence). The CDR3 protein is CASSFTAFGSGELFF. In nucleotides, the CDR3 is TGTGCTAGCAGCTTCACGGCGTTCGGTTCCGGGGAGCTGTTTTTT.

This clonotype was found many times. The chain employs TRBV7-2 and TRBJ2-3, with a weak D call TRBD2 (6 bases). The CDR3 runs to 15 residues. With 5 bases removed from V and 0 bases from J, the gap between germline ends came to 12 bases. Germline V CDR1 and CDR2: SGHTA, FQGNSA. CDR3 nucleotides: TGTGCCAGCAGCCGGCAAGCGGGTAGCACAGATACGCAGTATTTT. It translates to CASSRQAGSTDTQYF.